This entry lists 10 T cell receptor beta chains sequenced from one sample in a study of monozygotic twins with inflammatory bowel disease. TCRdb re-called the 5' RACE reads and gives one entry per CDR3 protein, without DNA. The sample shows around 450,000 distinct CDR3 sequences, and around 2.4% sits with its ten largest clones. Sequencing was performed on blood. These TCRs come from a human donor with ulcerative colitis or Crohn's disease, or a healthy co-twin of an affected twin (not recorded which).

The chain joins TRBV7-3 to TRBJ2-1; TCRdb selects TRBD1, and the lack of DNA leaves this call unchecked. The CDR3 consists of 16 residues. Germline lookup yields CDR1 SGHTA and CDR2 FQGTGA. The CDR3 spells CASSPQGNQGGNEQFF.

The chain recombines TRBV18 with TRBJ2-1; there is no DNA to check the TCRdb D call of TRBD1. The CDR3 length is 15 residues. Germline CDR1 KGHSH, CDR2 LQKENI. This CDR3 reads CASSFGQGAGNEQFF.

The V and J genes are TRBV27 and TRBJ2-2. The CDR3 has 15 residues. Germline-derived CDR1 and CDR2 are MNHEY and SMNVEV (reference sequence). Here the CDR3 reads CASSLRGIGTGELFF.

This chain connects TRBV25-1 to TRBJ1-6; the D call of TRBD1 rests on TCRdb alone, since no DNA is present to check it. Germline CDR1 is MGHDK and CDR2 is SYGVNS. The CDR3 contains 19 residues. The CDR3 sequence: CASSELLHPGRFGNSPLHF.

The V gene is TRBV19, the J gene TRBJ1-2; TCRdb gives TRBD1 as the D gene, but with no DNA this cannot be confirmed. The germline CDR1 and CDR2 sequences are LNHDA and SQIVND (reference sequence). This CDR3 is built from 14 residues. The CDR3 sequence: CASSRQGEIYGYTF. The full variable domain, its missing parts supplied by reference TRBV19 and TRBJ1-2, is DGGITQSPKYLFRKEGQNVTLSCEQNLNHDAMYWYRQDPGQGLRLIYYSQIVNDFQKGDIAEGYSVSREKKESFPLTVTSAQKNPTAFYLCASSRQGEIYGYTFGSGTRLTVV.

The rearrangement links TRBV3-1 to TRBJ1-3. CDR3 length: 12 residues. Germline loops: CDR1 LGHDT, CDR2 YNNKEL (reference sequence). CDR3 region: CARSQAGNTIYF.

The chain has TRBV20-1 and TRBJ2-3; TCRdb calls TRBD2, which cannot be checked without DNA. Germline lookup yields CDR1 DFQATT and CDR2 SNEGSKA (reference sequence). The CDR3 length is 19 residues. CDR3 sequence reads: CSARIGMAGGSGSTDTQYF.

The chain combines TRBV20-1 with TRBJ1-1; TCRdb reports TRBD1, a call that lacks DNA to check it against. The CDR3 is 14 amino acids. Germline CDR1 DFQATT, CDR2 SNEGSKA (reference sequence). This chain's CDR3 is CSARQGAVNTEAFF.

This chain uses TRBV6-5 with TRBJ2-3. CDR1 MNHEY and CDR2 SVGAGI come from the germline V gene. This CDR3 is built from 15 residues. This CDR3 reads CASSYSRLTTDTQYF.

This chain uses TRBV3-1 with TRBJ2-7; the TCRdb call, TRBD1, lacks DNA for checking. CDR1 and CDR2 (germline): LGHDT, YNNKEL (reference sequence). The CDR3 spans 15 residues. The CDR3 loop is CASSRQRQPSYEQYF.